The clone carrying this T cell receptor (beta chain) has only a few counts. These data belong to a study of CD4 and CD8 cells across lung adenocarcinoma regions. This CDR3 spans 14 amino acids. V lost 5 bases and J lost 2, with 10 bases in between. The germline gives CDR1 MNHEY, CDR2 SMNVEV (reference sequence). Each CDR3 protein gets one entry after TCRdb re-called the PCR reads with MiXCR. This table holds approximately 6,000 distinct CDR3 sequences, about half found once. Localized lung adenocarcinoma, a non-small cell lung cancer, affected the donors. The rearrangement uses TRBV27 and TRBJ1-3; D call uncertain. This receptor was identified in a male donor with lung adenocarcinoma. The CD4 and CD8 labels of this study may be unreliable. Sequences were obtained from CD8+ T cells from the margin of a lung tumor. In nucleotides, the CDR3 is TGTGCCAGCAGTCCGGAAGTTACTGGAAACACCATATATTTT. It is translated as CASSPEVTGNTIYF.